This T cell receptor beta chain was profiled in a study of blood T cell repertoires in COVID-19. Study details: Some COVID-19 samples were acute and others convalescent; all came from the United States, Italy and Spain. PBMCs, B-cell-depleted T cells, or T cells were the source of the cDNA or gDNA that made up the material.

The germline V gene has CDR1 SNHLY and CDR2 FYNNEI. Trimming pared 3 bases from V and 3 bases from J, leaving 6 bases between. This CDR3 has 13 residues. Methods used by the authors: By means of reference gene primer amplification, nucleated cell counts were estimated. Sequencing was performed with immunoSEQ multiplex PCR; in TCRdb, only in-frame clones are kept and a portion is missing. D and trimming were read from the DNA, whereas the V and J calls and clone size are those reported in that table. The data hold about 100,000 clones, with approximately 81% observed a single time. The sequence was obtained from a human donor in a cohort sampled during active COVID-19. The source material was peripheral blood. The chain has TRBV2 and TRBJ1-5; D is unclear. The CDR3 DNA follows: TGTGCCAGCAGTGATGACAACAATCAGCCCCAGCATTTT. Translated: CASSDDNNQPQHF.